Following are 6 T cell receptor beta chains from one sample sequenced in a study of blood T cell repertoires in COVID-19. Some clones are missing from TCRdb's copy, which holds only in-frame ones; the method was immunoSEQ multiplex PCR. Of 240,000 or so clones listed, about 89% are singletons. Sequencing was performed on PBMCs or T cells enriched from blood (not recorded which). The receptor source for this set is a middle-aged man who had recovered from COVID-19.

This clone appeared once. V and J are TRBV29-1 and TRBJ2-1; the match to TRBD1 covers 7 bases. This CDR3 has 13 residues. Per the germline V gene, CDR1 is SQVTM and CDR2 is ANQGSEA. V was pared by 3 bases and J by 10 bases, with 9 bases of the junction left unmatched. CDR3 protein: CSVEPGSGGEQFF. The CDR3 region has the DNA TGCAGCGTTGAGCCAGGCTCAGGGGGAGAGCAGTTCTTC.

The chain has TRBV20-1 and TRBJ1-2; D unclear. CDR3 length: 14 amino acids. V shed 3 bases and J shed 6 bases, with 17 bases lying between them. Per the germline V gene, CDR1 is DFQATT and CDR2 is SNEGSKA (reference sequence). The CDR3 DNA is TGCAGTGCTAGTCTCCGACAAAAAGCAGATGGCTACACCTTC. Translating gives CSASLRQKADGYTF.

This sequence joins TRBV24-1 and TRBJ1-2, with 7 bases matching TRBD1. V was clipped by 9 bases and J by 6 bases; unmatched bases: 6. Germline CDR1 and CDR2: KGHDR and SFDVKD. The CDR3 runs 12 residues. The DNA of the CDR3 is TGTGCCACCGCAGACAGGGCAAATGGCTACACCTTC. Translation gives CATADRANGYTF.

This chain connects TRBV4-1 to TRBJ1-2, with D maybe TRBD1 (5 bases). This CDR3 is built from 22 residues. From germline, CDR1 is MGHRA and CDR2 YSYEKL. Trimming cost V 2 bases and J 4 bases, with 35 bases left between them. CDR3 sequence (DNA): TGCGCCAGCAGCCAAAATCCTCCCGAGAGAGTGGCAGGGCGGCCCTTCGGCTATGGCTACACCTTC. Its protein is CASSQNPPERVAGRPFGYGYTF.

The CDR3 DNA follows: TGCGCCAGCAGCTTGGTTTCTAGCGGGAGGGGCCGACCAGATACGCAGTATTTT. Protein product: CASSLVSSGRGRPDTQYF. The chain is built from TRBV5-1 and TRBJ2-3; TRBD2 matches at 12 bases. CDR1 and CDR2 from the germline V gene are SGHRS and YFSETQ. The V gene end was trimmed by 0 bases and the J gene end by 4 bases; junction bases not matched to a gene: 9. There are 18 residues in the CDR3.

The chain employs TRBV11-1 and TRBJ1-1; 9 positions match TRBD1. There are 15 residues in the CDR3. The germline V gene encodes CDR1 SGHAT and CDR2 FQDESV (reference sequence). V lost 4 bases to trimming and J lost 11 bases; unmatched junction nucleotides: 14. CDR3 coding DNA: TGTGCCAGCAGCTCACTGGGGTTACAGGGGGCGAAGGCTTTCTTT. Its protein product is CASSSLGLQGAKAFF. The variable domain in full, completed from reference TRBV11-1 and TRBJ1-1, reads EAEVAQSPRYKITEKSQAVAFWCDPISGHATLYWYRQILGQGPELLVQFQDESVVDDSQLPKDRFSAERLKGVDSTLKIQPAELGDSAMYLCASSSLGLQGAKAFFGQGTRLTVV.